The clone carrying this TCR beta chain was observed many times. Each CDR3 protein gets one entry after TCRdb re-called the RT-PCR reads with MiXCR. The table has about 680,000 distinct CDR3 sequences, 12% to 15% seen once. The CDR3 runs 15 residues. The germline CDR1 and CDR2 sequences are SGHTA and FQGNSA. Trimming removed 5 bases from V and 6 bases from J; junction bases left unmatched: 13. The clonotype was recovered from a female donor in good health, serving as a healthy control. Sequences were obtained from memory CD4+ T cells from blood. J is TRBJ2-7 and V is TRBV7-2, with 7 nucleotides matching TRBD1. CDR3 DNA: TGTGCCAGCAGCCGTATCGGACAGGCTCAGGTCGAGCAGTACTTC. It codes for CASSRIGQAQVEQYF. Variable domain in full (rest from reference TRBV7-2 and TRBJ2-7): GAGVSQSPSNKVTEKGKDVELRCDPISGHTALYWYRQSLGQGLEFLIYFQGNSAPDKSGLPSDRFSAERTGGSVSTLTIQRTQQEDSAVYLCASSRIGQAQVEQYFGPGTRLTVT.